This T cell receptor beta chain was observed in a study of patients and donors after allogeneic stem cell transplantation. MiXCR was run by TCRdb on the RT-PCR reads, yielding one entry per CDR3 protein. This sample has some 960,000 distinct CDR3 sequences, with over 15% found just once. This clonotype has only a few counts. J lost 6 bases, V lost 0 bases, and 4 bases had no gene match. In germline, CDR1 is LGHNA, CDR2 YSLEER. This CDR3 is built from 16 residues. The V call is TRBV4-3, the J call TRBJ2-4; 11 bases match TRBD2. The material sequenced was blood, either unsorted or a sorted T cell fraction (not recorded which). The sequence derives from a human donor who was either an allogeneic HSCT recipient or a stem cell or donor lymphocyte infusion donor (not recorded which). It is not recorded whose cells these are; they may come from a transplant donor. This CDR3 is CASSQEAGLAGNIQYF. CDR3 DNA: TGCGCCAGCAGCCAAGAAGCAGGACTAGCGGGAAACATTCAGTACTTC.